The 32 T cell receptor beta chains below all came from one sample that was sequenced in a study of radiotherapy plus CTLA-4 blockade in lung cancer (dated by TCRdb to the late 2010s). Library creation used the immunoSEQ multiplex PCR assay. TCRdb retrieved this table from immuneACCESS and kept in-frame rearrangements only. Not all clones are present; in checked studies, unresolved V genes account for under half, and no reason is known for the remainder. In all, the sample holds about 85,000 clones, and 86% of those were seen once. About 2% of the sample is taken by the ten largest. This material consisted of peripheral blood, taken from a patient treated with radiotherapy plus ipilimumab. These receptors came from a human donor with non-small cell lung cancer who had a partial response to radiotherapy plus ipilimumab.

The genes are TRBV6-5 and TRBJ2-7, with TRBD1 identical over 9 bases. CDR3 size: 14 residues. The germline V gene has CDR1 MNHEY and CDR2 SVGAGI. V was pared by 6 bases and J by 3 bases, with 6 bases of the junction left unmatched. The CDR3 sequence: CASRRQGELYEQYV. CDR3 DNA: TGTGCCAGCAGACGACAGGGGGAACTCTACGAGCAGTACGTC.

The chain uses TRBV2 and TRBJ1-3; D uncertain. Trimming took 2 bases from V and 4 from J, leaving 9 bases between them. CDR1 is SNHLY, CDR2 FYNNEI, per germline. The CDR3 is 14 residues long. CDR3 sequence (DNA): TGTGCCAGCAGTGAACGACTAGAAGGAAACACCATATATTTT. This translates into CASSERLEGNTIYF.

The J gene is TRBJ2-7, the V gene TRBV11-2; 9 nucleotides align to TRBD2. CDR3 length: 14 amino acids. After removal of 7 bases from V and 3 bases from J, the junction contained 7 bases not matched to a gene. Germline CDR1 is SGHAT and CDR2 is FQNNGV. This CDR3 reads CASIKTSGHYEQYF. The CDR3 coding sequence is TGTGCCAGCATCAAGACTAGCGGACACTACGAGCAGTACTTC.

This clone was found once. This CDR3 is CASGTRLNEQFF. The CDR3 nucleotides are TGCGCCAGTGGGACTAGATTAAATGAGCAGTTCTTC. The chain links TRBV10-1 to TRBJ2-1, with 8 positions matching TRBD2. Germline trimming cut 9 bases from V and 7 bases from J; bases unmatched to any gene: 5. There are 12 residues in the CDR3. The V gene's germline CDR1 is WNHNN and CDR2 SYGVQD (reference sequence).

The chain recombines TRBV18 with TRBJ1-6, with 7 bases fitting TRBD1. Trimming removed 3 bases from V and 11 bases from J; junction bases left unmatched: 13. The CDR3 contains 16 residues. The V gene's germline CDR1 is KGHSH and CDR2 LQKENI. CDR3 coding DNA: TGTGCCAGCTCACCTACACAGGGGACGCAGTTTCCACCCCTCCACTTT. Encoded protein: CASSPTQGTQFPPLHF.

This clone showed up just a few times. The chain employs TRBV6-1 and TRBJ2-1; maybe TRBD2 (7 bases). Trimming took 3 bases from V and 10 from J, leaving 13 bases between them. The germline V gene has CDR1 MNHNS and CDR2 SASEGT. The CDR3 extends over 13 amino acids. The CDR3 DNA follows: TGTGCCAGCAGTGACCCGGGGGGCTGGGAGCAGTTCTTC. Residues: CASSDPGGWEQFF.

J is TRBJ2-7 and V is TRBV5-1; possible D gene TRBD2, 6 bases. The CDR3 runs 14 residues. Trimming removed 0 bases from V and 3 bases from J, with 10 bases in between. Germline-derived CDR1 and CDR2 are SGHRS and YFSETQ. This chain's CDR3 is CASSLAPGVYEQYF. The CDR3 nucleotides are TGCGCCAGCAGCTTGGCTCCGGGGGTCTACGAGCAGTACTTC.

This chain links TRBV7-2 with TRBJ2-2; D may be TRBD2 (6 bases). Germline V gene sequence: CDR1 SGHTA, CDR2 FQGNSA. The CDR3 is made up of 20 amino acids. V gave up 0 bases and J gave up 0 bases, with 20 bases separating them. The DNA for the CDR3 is TGTGCCAGCAGCTTAGCGCTATTAAGGATCCGGGAGACGAACACCGGGGAGCTGTTTTTT. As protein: CASSLALLRIRETNTGELFF.

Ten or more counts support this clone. CDR3: CAIQGSGNTIYF. The CDR3 nucleotides are TGTGCCATCCAGGGGTCTGGAAACACCATATATTTT. The chain joins TRBV10-3 to TRBJ1-3; D may be TRBD1 (6 bases). The length of the CDR3 is 12 residues. Germline V CDR1 and CDR2: ENHRY, SYGVKD. V lost 8 bases and J 1 base, leaving 6 bases between the germline ends.

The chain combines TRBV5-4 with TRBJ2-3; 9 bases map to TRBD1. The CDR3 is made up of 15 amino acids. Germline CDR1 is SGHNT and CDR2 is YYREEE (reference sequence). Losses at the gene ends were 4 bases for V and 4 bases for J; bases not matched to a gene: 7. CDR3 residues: CASSATGGRADTQYF. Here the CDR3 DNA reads TGTGCCAGCAGCGCAACAGGGGGCCGTGCAGATACGCAGTATTTT.

CDR3 sequence reads: CASSQPGQGSYEQYF. CDR3 coding DNA: TGTGCCAGCAGCCAACCGGGACAGGGGTCGTACGAGCAGTACTTC. V and J are TRBV7-8 and TRBJ2-7, with TRBD1 matching 10 bases. V was clipped by 5 bases and J by 4 bases; unmatched bases: 8. The CDR3 consists of 15 residues. Germline V CDR1 and CDR2: SGHVS, FQNEAQ.

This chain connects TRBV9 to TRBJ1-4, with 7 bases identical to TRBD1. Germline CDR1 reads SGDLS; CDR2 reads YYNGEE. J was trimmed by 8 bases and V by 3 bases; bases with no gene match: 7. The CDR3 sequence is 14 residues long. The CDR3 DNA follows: TGTGCCAGCAGCGCAACAGGGGCGGCCGAAAAACTGTTTTTT. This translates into CASSATGAAEKLFF.

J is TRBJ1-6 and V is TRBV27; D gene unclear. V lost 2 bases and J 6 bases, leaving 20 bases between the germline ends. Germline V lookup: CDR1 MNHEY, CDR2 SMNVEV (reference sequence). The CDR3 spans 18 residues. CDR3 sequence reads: CASSLDGLMTYGNSPLHF. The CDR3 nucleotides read TGTGCCAGCAGTTTAGACGGACTGATGACTTATGGTAATTCACCCCTCCACTTT.

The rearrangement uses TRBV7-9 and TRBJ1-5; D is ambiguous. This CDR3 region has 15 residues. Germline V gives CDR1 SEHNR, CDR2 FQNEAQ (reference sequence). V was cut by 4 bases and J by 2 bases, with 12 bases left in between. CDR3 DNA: TGTGCCAGCAGCTCGGCGGGCGGACGCAATCAGCCCCAGCATTTT. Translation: CASSSAGGRNQPQHF.

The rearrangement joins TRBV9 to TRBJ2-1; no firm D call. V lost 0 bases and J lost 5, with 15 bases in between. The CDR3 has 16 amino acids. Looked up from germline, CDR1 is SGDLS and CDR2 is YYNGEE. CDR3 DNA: TGTGCCAGCAGCGTAGGGTTAGCCCAACTGGACAATGAGCAGTTCTTC. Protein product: CASSVGLAQLDNEQFF.

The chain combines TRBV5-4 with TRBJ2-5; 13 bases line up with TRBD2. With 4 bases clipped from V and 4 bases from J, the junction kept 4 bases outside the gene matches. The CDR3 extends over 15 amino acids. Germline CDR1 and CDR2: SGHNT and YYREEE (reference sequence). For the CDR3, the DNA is TGTGCCAGCAGCCTACTAGCGGGGGGGGGAGAGACCCAGTACTTC. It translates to CASSLLAGGGETQYF.

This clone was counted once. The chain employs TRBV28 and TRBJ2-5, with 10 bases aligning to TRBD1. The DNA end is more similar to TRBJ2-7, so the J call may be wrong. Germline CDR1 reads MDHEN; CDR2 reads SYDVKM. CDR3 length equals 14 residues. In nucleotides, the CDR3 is TGTGCCAGCAGTCTGACAGGGGGCCTCTACGAGCAGTACTTC. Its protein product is CASSLTGGLYEQYF.

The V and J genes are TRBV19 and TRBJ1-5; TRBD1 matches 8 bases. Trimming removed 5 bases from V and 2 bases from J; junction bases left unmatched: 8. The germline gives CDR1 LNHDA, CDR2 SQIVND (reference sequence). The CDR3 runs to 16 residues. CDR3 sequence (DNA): TGTGCCAGTAGTGCAGTAGACAGGGGCCGCAATCAGCCCCAGCATTTT. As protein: CASSAVDRGRNQPQHF.

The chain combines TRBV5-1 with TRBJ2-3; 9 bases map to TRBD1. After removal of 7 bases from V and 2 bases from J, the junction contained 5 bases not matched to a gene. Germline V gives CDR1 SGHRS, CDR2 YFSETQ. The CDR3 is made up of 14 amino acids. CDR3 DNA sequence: TGCGCCAGCGGATGGACAGGGGCCACAGATACGCAGTATTTT. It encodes CASGWTGATDTQYF.

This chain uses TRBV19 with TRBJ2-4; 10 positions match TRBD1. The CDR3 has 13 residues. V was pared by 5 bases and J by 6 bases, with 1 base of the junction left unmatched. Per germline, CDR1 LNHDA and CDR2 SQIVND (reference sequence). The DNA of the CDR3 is TGTGCCAGTAGTCGACAGGGGGCAAACATTCAGTACTTC. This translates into CASSRQGANIQYF.

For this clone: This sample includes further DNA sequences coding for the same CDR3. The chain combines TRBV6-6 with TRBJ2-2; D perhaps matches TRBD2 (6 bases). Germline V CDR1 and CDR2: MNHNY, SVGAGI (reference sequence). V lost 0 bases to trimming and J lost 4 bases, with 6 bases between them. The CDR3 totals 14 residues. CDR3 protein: CASSYSGGTGELFF. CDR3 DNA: TGTGCCAGCAGTTACTCGGGGGGCACCGGGGAGCTGTTTTTT.

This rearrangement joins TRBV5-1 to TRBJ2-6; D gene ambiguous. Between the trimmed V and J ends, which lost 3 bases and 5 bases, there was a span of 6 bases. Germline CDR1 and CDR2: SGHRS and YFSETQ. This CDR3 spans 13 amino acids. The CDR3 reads CASSSGRANVLTF. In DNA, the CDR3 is TGCGCCAGCAGCTCAGGCCGGGCCAACGTCCTGACTTTC.

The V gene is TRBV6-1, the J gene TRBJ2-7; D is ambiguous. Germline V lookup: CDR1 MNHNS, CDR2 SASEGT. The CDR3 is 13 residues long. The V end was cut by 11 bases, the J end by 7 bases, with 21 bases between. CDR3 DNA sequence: TGTGCCGGCAAGAGGAGCTCGACGGAGGAGCAGTACGTC. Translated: CAGKRSSTEEQYV.

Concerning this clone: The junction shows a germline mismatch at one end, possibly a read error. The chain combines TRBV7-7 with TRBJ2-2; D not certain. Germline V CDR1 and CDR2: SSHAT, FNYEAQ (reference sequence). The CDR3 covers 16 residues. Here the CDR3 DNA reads TGTGCTAGCAGCTTAGCATGGCAGAAGAACACCGGGGAGCTGTTTTTT. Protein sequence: CASSLAWQKNTGELFF. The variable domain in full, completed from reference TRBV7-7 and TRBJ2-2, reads GAGVSQSPRYKVTKRGQDVTLRCDPISSHATLYWYQQALGQGPEFLTYFNYEAQPDKSGLPSDRFSAERPEGSISTLTIQRTEQRDSAMYRCASSLAWQKNTGELFFGEGSRLTVL.

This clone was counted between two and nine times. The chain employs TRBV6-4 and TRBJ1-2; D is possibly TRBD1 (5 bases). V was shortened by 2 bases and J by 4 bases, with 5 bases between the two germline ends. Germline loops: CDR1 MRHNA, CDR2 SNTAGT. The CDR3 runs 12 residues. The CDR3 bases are TGTGCCAGCAGTGACAGGGGCTATGGCTACACCTTC. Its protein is CASSDRGYGYTF.

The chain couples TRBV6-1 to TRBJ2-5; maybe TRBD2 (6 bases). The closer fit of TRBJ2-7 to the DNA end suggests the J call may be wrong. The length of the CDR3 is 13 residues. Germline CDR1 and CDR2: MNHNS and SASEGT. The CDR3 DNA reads TGTGCCAGCAGTGGCCAGGGACTCTACGAGCAGTACTTC. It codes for CASSGQGLYEQYF.

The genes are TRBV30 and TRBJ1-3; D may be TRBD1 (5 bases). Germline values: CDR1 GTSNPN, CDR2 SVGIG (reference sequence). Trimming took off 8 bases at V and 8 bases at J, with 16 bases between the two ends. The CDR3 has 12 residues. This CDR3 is CARDGPGDTIYF. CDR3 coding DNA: TGTGCCCGGGACGGTCCGGGAGACACCATATATTTT.

The CDR3 DNA is TGCGCCAGCAGGCTCGACAGGGGGGATGAAAAACTGTTTTTT. Translated, it gives CASRLDRGDEKLFF. This chain connects TRBV10-2 to TRBJ1-4, with TRBD1 identical over 9 bases. The CDR3 length is 14 residues. From germline, CDR1 is WSHSY and CDR2 SAAADI. Trimming removed 6 bases from V and 6 bases from J; junction bases left unmatched: 5.

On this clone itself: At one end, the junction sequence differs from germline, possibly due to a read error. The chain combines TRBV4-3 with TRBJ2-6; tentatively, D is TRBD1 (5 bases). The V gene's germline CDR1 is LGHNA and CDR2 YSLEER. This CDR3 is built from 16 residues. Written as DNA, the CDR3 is TGCGCCAGCAGCCAAGGGACGGTCTCTGGGGCCAACGTCCTGGCTTTC. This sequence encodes CASSQGTVSGANVLAF.

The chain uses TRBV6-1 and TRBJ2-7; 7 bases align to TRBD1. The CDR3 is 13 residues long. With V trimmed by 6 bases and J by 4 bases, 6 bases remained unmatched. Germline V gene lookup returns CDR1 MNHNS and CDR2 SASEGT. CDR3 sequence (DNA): TGTGCCAGCAGCTGGGGACAGCAGTACGAGCAGTACTTC. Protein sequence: CASSWGQQYEQYF.

CDR3 DNA: TGTGCCAGCAGCTTAGTAGGTGGGAGGGACACAGATACGCAGTATTTT. Translated, it gives CASSLVGGRDTDTQYF. The V and J genes are TRBV7-9 and TRBJ2-3; 7 bases are shared with TRBD2. Germline trimming cut 1 base from V and 2 bases from J; bases unmatched to any gene: 6. Germline V gene lookup returns CDR1 SEHNR and CDR2 FQNEAQ (reference sequence). This CDR3 contains 16 residues.

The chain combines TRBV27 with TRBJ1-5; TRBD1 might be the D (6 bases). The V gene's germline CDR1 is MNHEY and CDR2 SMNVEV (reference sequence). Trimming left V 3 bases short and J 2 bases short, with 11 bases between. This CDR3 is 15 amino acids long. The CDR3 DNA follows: TGTGCCAGCAGTTTTTCCCCAGGGGGCAATCAGCCCCAGCATTTT. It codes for CASSFSPGGNQPQHF.